The 17 T cell receptor beta chains presented below share a single source sample, sequenced in a study of blood T cell repertoires in COVID-19. Only in-frame clones appear in the TCRdb table, and some are missing; sequencing was by immunoSEQ multiplex PCR. This table has about 190,000 clones, 76% appearing once. The sample taken for sequencing was PBMCs or T cells enriched from blood (not recorded which). Receptors originate from a woman in her fifties or sixties with acute COVID-19.

The V and J genes are TRBV7-2 and TRBJ1-2, with 8 bases fitting TRBD1. V gave up 2 bases and J gave up 7 bases; unmatched junction bases: 3. Germline lookup yields CDR1 SGHTA and CDR2 FQGNSA. This CDR3 contains 13 residues. CDR3 sequence (DNA): TGTGCCAGCAGCTTACAGGGGGCAAGTGGCTACACCTTC. The encoded protein is CASSLQGASGYTF.

V usage is TRBV3-1 (or the pseudogene TRBV3-2) and J usage is TRBJ1-2; weak D call: TRBD1 (6 bases). Germline V lookup: CDR1 LGHDT, CDR2 YNNKEL (reference sequence). The V end was cut by 0 bases, the J end by 12 bases, with 17 bases between. The CDR3 consists of 14 residues. CDR3 in DNA: TGTGCCAGCAGCCAAGACTCCGGGGGGCGGACGAACACCTTC. The encoded protein is CASSQDSGGRTNTF.

This chain uses TRBV10-3 with TRBJ2-1; 10 bases map to TRBD1. CDR1 and CDR2 (germline): ENHRY, SYGVKD. With V trimmed by 5 bases and J by 8 bases, 6 bases remained unmatched. This CDR3 spans 14 amino acids. The chain's CDR3 is CAISLDRGDDEQFF. The CDR3 nucleotides read TGTGCCATCAGTCTGGACAGGGGGGACGATGAGCAGTTCTTC.

The chain employs TRBV5-1 and TRBJ1-5, with 7 bases fitting TRBD1. J gave up 6 bases and V 4 bases, and 7 bases lay outside the gene matches. Looked up from germline, CDR1 is SGHRS and CDR2 is YFSETQ. CDR3 length: 14 amino acids. The CDR3 protein is CASSQGQSGQPQHF. CDR3 nucleotide sequence: TGCGCCAGCAGCCAGGGACAGTCTGGTCAGCCCCAGCATTTT.

This chain links TRBV4-2 with TRBJ2-5; 7 bases fit TRBD2. J lost 4 bases, V lost 5 bases, and 16 bases had no gene match. CDR1 and CDR2 from the germline V gene are LGHNA and YNFKEQ. The CDR3 sequence is 17 residues long. As DNA, the CDR3 is TGTGCCAGCAGCGGGTCGGGCCAGCGGGGTGTAGGAGAGACCCAGTACTTC. Its translation: CASSGSGQRGVGETQYF.

The chain has TRBV4-1 and TRBJ1-5; 8 bases line up with TRBD1. J gave up 5 bases and V 4 bases, and 7 bases lay outside the gene matches. CDR3 length: 15 residues. CDR1 and CDR2 from the germline V gene are MGHRA and YSYEKL. DNA for the CDR3: TGCGCCAGCAGCCCCGACAGGGGCGGGCATCAGCCCCAGCATTTT. Amino acid sequence: CASSPDRGGHQPQHF.

This CDR3 reads CASTMDAGARNTEAFF. The CDR3 DNA reads as TGTGCCAGCACTATGGACGCGGGGGCGCGGAACACTGAAGCTTTCTTT. V is TRBV6-4 and J is TRBJ1-1; D is perhaps TRBD1 (6 bases). CDR1 is MRHNA and CDR2 is SNTAGT in the germline V gene. The CDR3 sequence is 16 residues long. Trimming shortened V by 7 bases and J by 1 base, and 19 bases separated the two germline ends.

The rearrangement uses TRBV6-5 and TRBJ2-7; D is possibly TRBD1 (6 bases). Trimming removed 0 bases from V and 4 bases from J, with 10 bases in between. The CDR3 sequence is 14 residues long. Germline loops: CDR1 MNHEY, CDR2 SVGAGI. CDR3 in amino acids: CASSYSARGYEQYV. The CDR3 region has the DNA TGTGCCAGCAGTTACTCGGCCAGGGGATACGAGCAGTACGTC.

This clone has a handful of counts. The rearrangement joins TRBV28 to TRBJ1-2; D remains unclear. Between the trimmed V and J ends, which lost 6 bases and 5 bases, there was a span of 10 bases. This CDR3 region has 12 residues. Germline values: CDR1 MDHEN, CDR2 SYDVKM. The CDR3 here is CASSSERYGYTF. The CDR3 DNA follows: TGTGCCAGCAGCTCAGAGAGGTATGGCTACACCTTC.

The chain recombines TRBV2 with TRBJ2-1, with D unclear. Germline V CDR1 and CDR2: SNHLY, FYNNEI. This CDR3 region has 11 residues. Between the trimmed V and J ends, which lost 7 bases and 5 bases, there was a span of 6 bases. The CDR3 here is CASKENNEQFF. CDR3 nucleotides: TGTGCCAGCAAAGAGAACAATGAGCAGTTCTTC.

V and J are TRBV18 and TRBJ1-2; perhaps TRBD1 as D (6 bases). V shed 3 bases and J shed 3 bases, with 17 bases lying between them. Germline values: CDR1 KGHSH, CDR2 LQKENI. CDR3 length equals 16 residues. DNA of the CDR3: TGTGCCAGCTCACCGCGCGTTGCAGGGGAAGACTATGGCTACACCTTC. Its translation: CASSPRVAGEDYGYTF.

This clone was counted at least ten times. The chain uses TRBV19 and TRBJ2-3; the match to TRBD1 covers 9 bases. Germline trimming cut 6 bases from V and 4 bases from J; bases unmatched to any gene: 5. This CDR3 has 14 amino acids. The germline gives CDR1 LNHDA, CDR2 SQIVND (reference sequence). The CDR3 here is CASSPGQGPDTQYF. The DNA of the CDR3 is TGTGCCAGTAGCCCGGGACAGGGCCCAGATACGCAGTATTTT.

V gene TRBV7-9 combines with J gene TRBJ2-2, with D possibly TRBD2 on 6 matching bases. Germline V gene data show CDR1 as SEHNR and CDR2 as FQNEAQ (reference sequence). The CDR3 has 15 amino acids. The germline V and J ends were trimmed by 5 bases and 4 bases, with 14 bases remaining between them. In nucleotides, the CDR3 is TGTGCCAGCAGCCCGACGAGGGGAGGCACCGGGGAGCTGTTTTTT. The encoded protein is CASSPTRGGTGELFF.

This chain joins TRBV10-3 and TRBJ2-1; 7 nucleotides match TRBD1. The CDR3 spans 13 residues. The germline CDR1 and CDR2 sequences are ENHRY and SYGVKD. The ends lost 9 bases at V and 6 bases at J; junction bases unmatched: 8. CDR3 protein: CAMARDSPNEQFF. The CDR3 bases are TGTGCCATGGCCCGGGACAGCCCCAATGAGCAGTTCTTC.

The chain uses TRBV5-6 and TRBJ1-2; D gene uncertain. Germline V gene sequence: CDR1 SGHDT, CDR2 YYEEEE. The germline V and J ends were trimmed by 1 base and 8 bases, with 9 bases remaining between them. CDR3 length: 12 residues. The CDR3 protein is CASSLFSGGYTF. CDR3 in DNA: TGTGCCAGCAGCTTGTTCTCCGGGGGCTACACCTTC. The full variable domain, rest sourced from reference TRBV5-6 and TRBJ1-2, is DAGVTQSPTHLIKTRGQQVTLRCSPKSGHDTVSWYQQALGQGPQFIFQYYEEEERQRGNFPDRFSGHQFPNYSSELNVNALLLGDSALYLCASSLFSGGYTFGSGTRLTVV.

The chain carries TRBV5-1 and TRBJ1-5, with 7 bases identical to TRBD1. CDR1 is SGHRS, CDR2 YFSETQ, per germline. The CDR3 consists of 14 residues. The trim removed 4 bases at V and 8 bases at J, leaving 9 bases unmatched. The CDR3 loop reads CASSAETGMEPQHF. For the CDR3, the DNA is TGCGCCAGCAGCGCGGAGACAGGGATGGAGCCCCAGCATTTT. Combining the CDR3 with reference TRBV5-1 and TRBJ1-5 gives the whole variable domain KAGVTQTPRYLIKTRGQQVTLSCSPISGHRSVSWYQQTPGQGLQFLFEYFSETQRNKGNFPGRFSGRQFSNSRSEMNVSTLELGDSALYLCASSAETGMEPQHFGDGTRLSIL.

As regards this clone: Other DNA sequences in this sample translate to the same CDR3. The chain links TRBV5-1 to TRBJ2-5, with 8 bases fitting TRBD1. The CDR3 totals 14 residues. Germline loops: CDR1 SGHRS, CDR2 YFSETQ. With 0 bases clipped from V and 2 bases from J, the junction kept 0 bases outside the gene matches. CDR3 nucleotides: TGCGCCAGCAGCTTGGGACAGGGGCAAGAGACCCAGTACTTC. Translation gives CASSLGQGQETQYF.